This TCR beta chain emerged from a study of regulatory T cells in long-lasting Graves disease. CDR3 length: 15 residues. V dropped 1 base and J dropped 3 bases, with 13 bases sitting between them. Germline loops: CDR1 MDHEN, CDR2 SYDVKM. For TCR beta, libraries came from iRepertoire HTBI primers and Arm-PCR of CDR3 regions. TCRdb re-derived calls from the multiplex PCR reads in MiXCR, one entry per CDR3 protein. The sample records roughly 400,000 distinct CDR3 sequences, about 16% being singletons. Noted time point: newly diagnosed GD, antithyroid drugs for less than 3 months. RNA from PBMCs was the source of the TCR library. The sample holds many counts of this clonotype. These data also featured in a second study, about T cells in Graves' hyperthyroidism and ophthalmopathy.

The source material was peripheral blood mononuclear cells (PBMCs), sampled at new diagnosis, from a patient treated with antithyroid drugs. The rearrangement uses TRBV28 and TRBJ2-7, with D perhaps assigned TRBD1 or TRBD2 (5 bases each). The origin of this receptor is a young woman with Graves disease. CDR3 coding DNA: TGTGCCAGCAGTTTATCAGACGGGGCCCTCTACGAGCAGTACTTC. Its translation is CASSLSDGALYEQYF.